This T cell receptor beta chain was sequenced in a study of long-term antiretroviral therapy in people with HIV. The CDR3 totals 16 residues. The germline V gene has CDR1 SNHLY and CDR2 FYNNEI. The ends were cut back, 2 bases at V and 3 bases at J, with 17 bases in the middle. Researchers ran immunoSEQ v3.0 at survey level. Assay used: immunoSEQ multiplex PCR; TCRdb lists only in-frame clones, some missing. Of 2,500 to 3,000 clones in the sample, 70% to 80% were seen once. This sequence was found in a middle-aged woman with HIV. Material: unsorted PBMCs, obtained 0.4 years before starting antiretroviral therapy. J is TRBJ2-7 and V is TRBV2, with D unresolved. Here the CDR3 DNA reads TGTGCCAGCAGTGAACCCCGTTTTAGATGGAGCTACGAGCAGTACTTC. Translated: CASSEPRFRWSYEQYF.